A single sample gave rise to the 24 T cell receptor beta chains below, sequenced in a study of cytomegalovirus exposure and HLA in healthy donors. Using immunoSEQ multiplex PCR, the repertoire was profiled, and TCRdb retains in-frame clones only, with some absent. The data show about 280,000 clones, approximately 88% seen once. Sequencing was performed on PBMCs. These TCRs come from a woman under 30 in good health and CMV-seronegative.

The genes are TRBV11-2 and TRBJ1-3; 7 positions match TRBD1. Trimming at V came to 5 bases and at J to 4 bases, leaving 2 bases not matched to a gene. CDR1 and CDR2 (germline): SGHAT, FQNNGV. This CDR3 has 13 residues. CDR3 amino acids: CASSVQGGNTIYF. The CDR3, as DNA: TGTGCCAGCAGCGTACAGGGGGGAAACACCATATATTTT.

The rearrangement joins TRBV11-2 to TRBJ2-5; 8 bases align to TRBD2. V dropped 5 bases and J dropped 6; count of bases not matched to a gene: 8. The CDR3 runs to 14 residues. The germline V gene encodes CDR1 SGHAT and CDR2 FQNNGV. This CDR3 is CASSPATSVKTQYF. The DNA of the CDR3 is TGTGCCAGCAGCCCCGCGACTAGCGTCAAGACCCAGTACTTC. The full variable domain, its missing parts supplied by reference TRBV11-2 and TRBJ2-5, is EAGVAQSPRYKIIEKRQSVAFWCNPISGHATLYWYQQILGQGPKLLIQFQNNGVVDDSQLPKDRFSAERLKGVDSTLKIQPAKLEDSAVYLCASSPATSVKTQYFGPGTRLLVL.

This clone showed up just once. The chain links TRBV28 to TRBJ1-5; 8 positions match TRBD1. The CDR3 has 19 residues. Germline V gene data show CDR1 as MDHEN and CDR2 as SYDVKM. V was pared by 1 base and J by 0 bases, with 11 bases of the junction left unmatched. The CDR3: CASSLSRGREYYSNQPQHF. The CDR3 DNA follows: TGTGCCAGCAGTTTATCCAGGGGGCGGGAATATTATAGCAATCAGCCCCAGCATTTT.

The chain links TRBV9 to TRBJ2-5, with TRBD2 matching 7 bases. Trimming at V came to 0 bases and at J to 3 bases, leaving 8 bases not matched to a gene. This CDR3 has 16 amino acids. CDR1 SGDLS and CDR2 YYNGEE come from the germline V gene. CDR3: CASSVAGLADKETQYF. The CDR3 coding sequence is TGTGCCAGCAGCGTAGCTGGCCTAGCGGATAAAGAGACCCAGTACTTC.

A few counts support this clone. The genes are TRBV19 and TRBJ2-1; TRBD2 matches at 9 bases. CDR3 length equals 14 residues. Trimming removed 11 bases from V and 5 bases from J; junction bases left unmatched: 10. In germline, CDR1 is LNHDA, CDR2 SQIVND (reference sequence). The CDR3 nucleotides read TGTGCCTCCAAGACTAGCGGAGCTGACAATGAGCAGTTCTTC. Its translation is CASKTSGADNEQFF. Supplemented by reference TRBV19 and TRBJ2-1, the full variable domain reads DGGITQSPKYLFRKEGQNVTLSCEQNLNHDAMYWYRQDPGQGLRLIYYSQIVNDFQKGDIAEGYSVSREKKESFPLTVTSAQKNPTAFYLCASKTSGADNEQFFGPGTRLTVL.

This CDR3 reads CASSQETSRIYNEQFF. The CDR3 coding sequence is TGTGCCAGCAGCCAAGAAACGTCTAGAATCTACAATGAGCAGTTCTTC. The rearrangement links TRBV4-2 to TRBJ2-1; D gene ambiguous. V lost 0 bases to trimming and J lost 3 bases, with 12 bases between them. The CDR3 contains 16 residues. The V gene's germline CDR1 is LGHNA and CDR2 YNFKEQ.

V and J are TRBV20-1 and TRBJ2-7; D call uncertain. This CDR3 is 10 amino acids long. Germline CDR1 and CDR2: DFQATT and SNEGSKA (reference sequence). Trimming cost V 2 bases and J 3 bases, with 2 bases left between them. CDR3 sequence (DNA): TGCAGTGCTAGACTCTACGAGCAGTACTTC. It specifies CSARLYEQYF.

The chain's CDR3 is CSVAQGSNTGELFF. Here the CDR3 DNA reads TGCAGCGTAGCACAGGGGTCGAACACCGGGGAGCTGTTTTTT. The chain combines TRBV29-1 with TRBJ2-2; the match to TRBD1 covers 7 bases. This CDR3 contains 14 residues. Per germline, CDR1 SQVTM and CDR2 ANQGSEA. The J segment lost 0 bases and the V segment lost 6 bases, leaving 4 bases of the junction unmatched.

This chain joins TRBV7-9 and TRBJ1-5; the D is unclear. Germline V lookup: CDR1 SEHNR, CDR2 FQNEAQ (reference sequence). V was shortened by 1 base and J by 4 bases, with 8 bases between the two germline ends. This CDR3 has 14 residues. CDR3: CASSLVGPNQPQHF. CDR3 sequence (DNA): TGTGCCAGCAGCTTAGTGGGCCCAAATCAGCCCCAGCATTTT. Full variable domain (remainder filled in from reference TRBV7-9 and TRBJ1-5): DTGVSQNPRHKITKRGQNVTFRCDPISEHNRLYWYRQTLGQGPEFLTYFQNEAQLEKSRLLSDRFSAERPKGSFSTLEIQRTEQGDSAMYLCASSLVGPNQPQHFGDGTRLSIL.

V usage is TRBV27 and J usage is TRBJ1-4; 7 bases match TRBD1. Germline CDR1 reads MNHEY; CDR2 reads SMNVEV (reference sequence). J lost 8 bases, V lost 6 bases, and 6 bases had no gene match. This CDR3 contains 13 residues. The CDR3 sequence: CASRRQGSEKLFF. In DNA, the CDR3 is TGTGCCAGCAGGCGACAGGGATCGGAAAAACTGTTTTTT. The whole variable domain, filled in from reference TRBV27 and TRBJ1-4, reads EAQVTQNPRYLITVTGKKLTVTCSQNMNHEYMSWYRQDPGLGLRQIYYSMNVEVTDKGDVPEGYKVSRKEKRNFPLILESPSPNQTSLYFCASRRQGSEKLFFGSGTQLSVL.

This clone occurred once. The chain links TRBV11-2 to TRBJ1-2, with unresolved D. Germline V gene sequence: CDR1 SGHAT, CDR2 FQNNGV. The CDR3 length is 13 residues. Trimming cost V 0 bases and J 5 bases, with 7 bases left between them. The CDR3 protein is CASSLDPGYGYTF. For the CDR3, the DNA is TGTGCCAGCAGCTTAGATCCGGGATATGGCTACACCTTC.

The chain uses TRBV6-5 and TRBJ1-2; 7 nucleotides agree with TRBD1. Germline V gives CDR1 MNHEY, CDR2 SVGAGI. The trim removed 5 bases at V and 3 bases at J, leaving 6 bases unmatched. The CDR3 is 14 amino acids. Written as DNA, the CDR3 is TGTGCCAGCAGTGATGACAGGGTTGACTATGGCTACACCTTC. It yields the protein CASSDDRVDYGYTF.

The rearrangement uses TRBV14 and TRBJ2-7; D might be TRBD1 (6 bases). Germline V gene data show CDR1 as SGHDN and CDR2 as FVKESK. This CDR3 region has 16 residues. With 0 bases removed from V and 3 bases from J, the gap between germline ends came to 15 bases. CDR3 nucleotide sequence: TGTGCCAGCAGCCAAGATATCAAGGACAGAAACTACGAGCAGTACTTC. Translated: CASSQDIKDRNYEQYF.

CDR3 sequence reads: CASIGGDSYNEQFF. Written as DNA, the CDR3 is TGTGCCAGCATCGGCGGAGATTCCTACAATGAGCAGTTCTTC. V and J are TRBV6-4 and TRBJ2-1, with no clear D. The CDR3 length is 14 residues. Germline V gives CDR1 MRHNA, CDR2 SNTAGT. With 7 bases removed from V and 1 base from J, the gap between germline ends came to 11 bases.

V gene TRBV30 combines with J gene TRBJ2-3; 9 nucleotides align to TRBD1. Germline V CDR1 and CDR2: GTSNPN, SVGIG (reference sequence). This CDR3 comprises 15 residues. Trimming took 3 bases from V and 4 from J; bases not matched to a gene: 8. The CDR3 sequence: CAWSRDRVFPDTQYF. The CDR3 bases are TGTGCCTGGAGCCGGGACAGGGTATTTCCAGATACGCAGTATTTT.

The J gene is TRBJ1-2, the V gene TRBV4-1; D is undetermined. Per germline, CDR1 MGHRA and CDR2 YSYEKL. The CDR3 is 15 residues long. Trimming shortened V by 0 bases and J by 3 bases, and 11 bases separated the two germline ends. This CDR3 is CASSQDPVGDYGYTF. The CDR3 coding sequence is TGCGCCAGCAGCCAAGATCCGGTAGGAGACTATGGCTACACCTTC.

The CDR3 sequence is CASSPRGNQPQHF. The CDR3 DNA sequence: TGTGCCAGCAGCCCTCGGGGGAATCAGCCCCAGCATTTT. The genes are TRBV28 and TRBJ1-5; a possible D gene is TRBD1 (5 bases). The germline V gene has CDR1 MDHEN and CDR2 SYDVKM. CDR3 size: 13 residues. Trimming took off 6 bases at V and 4 bases at J, with 10 bases between the two ends.

The V and J genes are TRBV10-1 and TRBJ2-1, with TRBD2 matching 8 bases. The CDR3 has 15 residues. Germline CDR1 WNHNN, CDR2 SYGVQD (reference sequence). V was clipped by 3 bases and J by 1 base; unmatched bases: 2. CDR3 sequence reads: CASSESSGSYNEQFF. In DNA form, the CDR3 reads TGCGCCAGCAGTGAATCTAGCGGGTCCTACAATGAGCAGTTCTTC.

J is TRBJ1-2 and V is TRBV11-2; D is possibly TRBD1 (5 bases). This CDR3 spans 13 amino acids. V was clipped by 4 bases and J by 7 bases, with 13 bases between them. The V gene's germline CDR1 is SGHAT and CDR2 FQNNGV. The CDR3 is CASSSTAAPGYTF. In nucleotides, the CDR3 is TGTGCCAGCAGCTCGACAGCTGCTCCTGGCTACACCTTC.

This chain joins TRBV5-5 and TRBJ1-4; D might be TRBD1 (6 bases). Trimming left V 4 bases short and J 8 bases short, with 18 bases between. Germline V gene sequence: CDR1 SGHKS, CDR2 YYEKEE (reference sequence). CDR3 size: 15 residues. CDR3 sequence: CASSNAGGQREKLFF. CDR3 DNA: TGTGCCAGCAGCAATGCGGGGGGGCAAAGGGAAAAACTGTTTTTT.

The chain couples TRBV5-1 to TRBJ2-5, with 9 bases identical to TRBD1. Germline V gene data show CDR1 as SGHRS and CDR2 as YFSETQ. There are 16 residues in the CDR3. V was clipped by 4 bases and J by 2 bases; unmatched bases: 9. The CDR3 is CASSPGTGSYQETQYF. The CDR3 nucleotides are TGCGCCAGCAGCCCAGGGACAGGGAGTTATCAAGAGACCCAGTACTTC.

The genes are TRBV18 and TRBJ1-5; the match to TRBD1 covers 8 bases. V shed 4 bases and J 1 base; nucleotides not matched to a gene: 3. Germline values: CDR1 KGHSH, CDR2 LQKENI. The CDR3 loop spans 15 amino acids. The CDR3 protein is CASSRHRGSNQPQHF. As DNA, the CDR3 is TGTGCCAGCTCACGGCACAGGGGGAGCAATCAGCCCCAGCATTTT.

The V gene is TRBV9, the J gene TRBJ2-3, with D possibly TRBD2 on 5 matching bases. CDR3 length: 15 amino acids. Trimming cost V 2 bases and J 0 bases, with 10 bases left between them. The germline CDR1 and CDR2 sequences are SGDLS and YYNGEE. CDR3 amino acids: CASSVAPGSTDTQYF. The CDR3, as DNA: TGTGCCAGCAGCGTTGCTCCGGGGAGCACAGATACGCAGTATTTT.

V and J are TRBV7-2 and TRBJ2-7, with D possibly matching TRBD1 (6 bases). The germline V gene has CDR1 SGHTA and CDR2 FQGNSA. The CDR3 length is 13 residues. Between the trimmed V and J ends, which lost 1 base and 3 bases, there was a span of 7 bases. The CDR3 DNA follows: TGTGCCAGCAGCTTAGGGGACAACTACGAGCAGTACTTC. It encodes CASSLGDNYEQYF.